A single sample gave rise to the 20 T cell receptor beta chains below, sequenced in a study of beta chain features in type 1 diabetes. The study's findings and limits: Type 1 diabetes patients showed a moderate but significant shortening of TCRB CDR3s in all four CD4+ subsets.

Their cognate antigens are unknown. Expressed TCRB transcripts got sequenced, as all isolated RNA was reverse transcribed. Here immunoSEQ multiplex PCR was the method, and the copy in TCRdb shows in-frame clones only, minus some. Among 300,000 to 400,000 clones listed, roughly 13% were seen once. Sequencing input: naive CD4+ T cells from blood. These receptors all stem from a woman aged 18-30 years with type 1 diabetes.

The chain combines TRBV5-4 with TRBJ2-3; the match to TRBD2 covers 13 bases. V was pared by 4 bases and J by 2 bases, with 4 bases of the junction left unmatched. The CDR3 contains 16 residues. CDR1 SGHNT and CDR2 YYREEE come from the germline V gene (reference sequence). The DNA for the CDR3 is TGTGCCAGCAGCCCGGGACTAGCGGGACCCACAGATACGCAGTATTTT. It specifies CASSPGLAGPTDTQYF.

The chain uses TRBV29-1 and TRBJ1-1; 10 positions match TRBD1. The V gene's germline CDR1 is SQVTM and CDR2 ANQGSEA. CDR3 length: 16 amino acids. V dropped 0 bases and J dropped 1; count of bases not matched to a gene: 5. The CDR3 DNA reads TGCAGCGTTGAAGAAGGGGGACAGGGGAAGAACACTGAAGCTTTCTTT. Translated: CSVEEGGQGKNTEAFF. The whole variable domain, filled in from reference TRBV29-1 and TRBJ1-1, reads SAVISQKPSRDICQRGTSLTIQCQVDSQVTMMFWYRQQPGQSLTLIATANQGSEATYESGFVIDKFPISRPNLTFSTLTVSNMSPEDSSIYLCSVEEGGQGKNTEAFFGQGTRLTVV.

The V gene is TRBV2, the J gene TRBJ2-1; 9 positions match TRBD2. The CDR3 covers 15 residues. Losses at the gene ends were 5 bases for V and 2 bases for J; bases not matched to a gene: 4. The germline V gene encodes CDR1 SNHLY and CDR2 FYNNEI. This CDR3 is CASSSAGGPYNEQFF. The CDR3 nucleotides read TGTGCCAGCAGTTCGGCGGGAGGGCCCTACAATGAGCAGTTCTTC. The full variable domain, rest sourced from reference TRBV2 and TRBJ2-1, is EPEVTQTPSHQVTQMGQEVILRCVPISNHLYFYWYRQILGQKVEFLVSFYNNEISEKSEIFDDQFSVERPDGSNFTLKIRSTKLEDSAMYFCASSSAGGPYNEQFFGPGTRLTVL.

J is TRBJ2-1 and V is TRBV11-2; D is ambiguous. The CDR3 has 17 residues. The V and J ends lost 5 bases and 1 base respectively, with 18 bases between them. Per germline, CDR1 SGHAT and CDR2 FQNNGV. The CDR3 loop reads CASSPVKRSLSYNEQFF. For the CDR3, the DNA is TGTGCCAGCAGCCCCGTCAAGCGTTCCCTTTCCTACAATGAGCAGTTCTTC.

V gene TRBV30 combines with J gene TRBJ2-1; 13 nucleotides agree with TRBD2. Trimming cost V 0 bases and J 8 bases; bases outside gene matches: 10. The length of the CDR3 is 17 residues. Germline values: CDR1 GTSNPN, CDR2 SVGIG (reference sequence). The CDR3 reads CAWSVRRTSGSGDEQFF. DNA for the CDR3: TGTGCCTGGAGTGTACGGCGGACTAGCGGGAGTGGGGATGAGCAGTTCTTC. Using reference TRBV30 and TRBJ2-1 for the parts outside the CDR3, the full variable domain is SQTIHQWPATLVQPVGSPLSLECTVEGTSNPNLYWYRQAAGRGLQLLFYSVGIGQISSEVPQNLSASRPQDRQFILSSKKLLLSDSGFYLCAWSVRRTSGSGDEQFFGPGTRLTVL.

This clone was observed a handful of times. The chain couples TRBV19 to TRBJ2-5; the D gene is possibly TRBD1 (6 bases). This CDR3 contains 14 residues. Germline assignment: CDR1 LNHDA and CDR2 SQIVND (reference sequence). V was clipped by 7 bases and J by 2 bases, with 14 bases between them. CDR3 coding DNA: TGTGCCAGTAACCCCAGGGGCATTCAAGAGACCCAGTACTTC. This gives the protein CASNPRGIQETQYF.

This clone was observed a few times. The V gene is TRBV15, the J gene TRBJ1-5; D not certain. The CDR3 covers 14 residues. V was clipped by 0 bases and J by 8 bases, with 11 bases between them. Germline V gene lookup returns CDR1 LNHNV and CDR2 YYDKDF (reference sequence). In nucleotides, the CDR3 is TGTGCCACCAGCAGAGATCCTGGGCCAGAGCCCCAGCATTTT. Residues: CATSRDPGPEPQHF.

This chain joins TRBV28 and TRBJ2-3; 9 bases fit TRBD2. V lost 3 bases, J lost 3 bases, and 7 bases stayed unmatched. Germline lookup yields CDR1 MDHEN and CDR2 SYDVKM. The CDR3 consists of 16 residues. The CDR3 DNA reads TGTGCCAGCAGTTTGGCTAGCGGGATAGGGACAGATACGCAGTATTTT. This translates into CASSLASGIGTDTQYF. The whole variable domain, filled in from reference TRBV28 and TRBJ2-3, reads DVKVTQSSRYLVKRTGEKVFLECVQDMDHENMFWYRQDPGLGLRLIYFSYDVKMKEKGDIPEGYSVSREKKERFSLILESASTNQTSMYLCASSLASGIGTDTQYFGPGTRLTVL.

The table lists this clone with a few counts. This rearrangement joins TRBV7-9 to TRBJ1-5, with a tentative D call TRBD1 (5 bases). The V end was cut by 5 bases, the J end by 5 bases, with 16 bases between. Germline lookup yields CDR1 SEHNR and CDR2 FQNEAQ (reference sequence). This CDR3 has 15 residues. The CDR3, as DNA: TGTGCCAGCAGCCCAGGGCCGGTGGGTGATCAGCCCCAGCATTTT. Protein: CASSPGPVGDQPQHF. Filled out from reference TRBV7-9 and TRBJ1-5, the complete variable domain reads DTGVSQNPRHKITKRGQNVTFRCDPISEHNRLYWYRQTLGQGPEFLTYFQNEAQLEKSRLLSDRFSAERPKGSFSTLEIQRTEQGDSAMYLCASSPGPVGDQPQHFGDGTRLSIL.

The chain carries TRBV7-3 and TRBJ2-1; TRBD2 might be the D (5 bases). The CDR3 has 14 residues. Per germline, CDR1 SGHTA and CDR2 FQGTGA. Trimming removed 5 bases at V and 0 bases at J, with 8 bases between. In DNA form, the CDR3 reads TGTGCCAGCAGCCGGGGTAGCTCCTACAATGAGCAGTTCTTC. It encodes CASSRGSSYNEQFF. Full variable domain (missing parts from reference TRBV7-3 and TRBJ2-1): GAGVSQTPSNKVTEKGKYVELRCDPISGHTALYWYRQSLGQGPEFLIYFQGTGAADDSGLPNDRFFAVRPEGSVSTLKIQRTERGDSAVYLCASSRGSSYNEQFFGPGTRLTVL.

This clone was found a few times. The chain uses TRBV5-6 and TRBJ2-5; TRBD2 agrees at 8 bases. The last part of the DNA fits TRBJ2-7 better; the J call may be wrong. CDR3 length: 15 residues. Germline V lookup: CDR1 SGHDT, CDR2 YYEEEE. The CDR3 loop reads CASSRSPAGAYEQYF. CDR3 nucleotides: TGTGCCAGCAGCCGCAGCCCAGCGGGAGCCTACGAGCAGTACTTC.

This clone appeared a few times. This chain connects TRBV21-1 to TRBJ1-1. TRBV21-1 is a recognized pseudogene. The CDR3 loop spans 10 amino acids. The CDR3 sequence: CASSKGGAFF. The CDR3 bases are TGTGCCAGCAGCAAAGGAGGAGCTTTCTTT.

There are a few counts of this clone. The CDR3 coding sequence is TGCGCCAGCAGCCCGAACGTAGGGGGATGGGATGGCTACACCTTC. It encodes CASSPNVGGWDGYTF. The J gene is TRBJ1-2, the V gene TRBV4-3; tentative D call: TRBD1 (6 bases). This CDR3 is built from 15 residues. V was cut by 4 bases and J by 6 bases, with 18 bases left in between. Germline V gene sequence: CDR1 LGHNA, CDR2 YSLEER.

This clone was detected a few times. The chain recombines TRBV7-8 with TRBJ2-5; maybe TRBD1 (5 bases). This CDR3 is built from 13 residues. Trimming took off 1 base at V and 3 bases at J, with 6 bases between the two ends. Germline V gene sequence: CDR1 SGHVS, CDR2 FQNEAQ. The CDR3 region has the DNA TGTGCCAGCAGCTTAGACAGGAAAGAGACCCAGTACTTC. Translation: CASSLDRKETQYF.

V usage is TRBV28 and J usage is TRBJ2-7; 7 positions agree with TRBD1. The CDR3 totals 14 residues. With V trimmed by 5 bases and J by 2 bases, 6 bases remained unmatched. The germline CDR1 and CDR2 sequences are MDHEN and SYDVKM. The DNA for the CDR3 is TGTGCCAGCAGTGACCCGGGACAGACCTACGAGCAGTACTTC. Translated, it gives CASSDPGQTYEQYF.

This clone was detected only a few times. CDR3 region: CASSMIERGKETQYF. The CDR3 bases are TGTGCCAGCAGTATGATCGAGCGGGGGAAAGAGACCCAGTACTTC. This chain joins TRBV28 and TRBJ2-5; 8 bases match TRBD2. After removal of 5 bases from V and 3 bases from J, the junction contained 8 bases not matched to a gene. Germline lookup yields CDR1 MDHEN and CDR2 SYDVKM. This CDR3 contains 15 residues.

There are a few counts of this clone. This chain uses TRBV7-9 with TRBJ2-1; 10 nucleotides match TRBD2. V dropped 3 bases and J dropped 6; count of bases not matched to a gene: 8. The germline V gene encodes CDR1 SEHNR and CDR2 FQNEAQ (reference sequence). This CDR3 is built from 16 residues. The CDR3 DNA reads as TGTGCCAGCAGCTTGGGAACTAGCGGGATTAGCAATGAGCAGTTCTTC. This gives the protein CASSLGTSGISNEQFF.

The gene calls are TRBV5-1 and TRBJ2-1; 10 bases fit TRBD2. Trimming removed 0 bases from V and 4 bases from J; junction bases left unmatched: 7. The CDR3 is 17 amino acids. CDR1 and CDR2 (germline): SGHRS, YFSETQ. CDR3 in DNA: TGCGCCAGCAGCTTGGATCCTACTAGCGGGGCTTACAATGAGCAGTTCTTC. It yields the protein CASSLDPTSGAYNEQFF.

This clone was recorded a few times. The chain joins TRBV6-1 to TRBJ2-7; perhaps TRBD2 as D (6 bases). CDR3 length equals 14 residues. V was clipped by 0 bases and J by 3 bases, with 9 bases between them. Germline V gives CDR1 MNHNS, CDR2 SASEGT. As DNA, the CDR3 is TGTGCCAGCAGTGAAGCGAGGGGACTCTACGAGCAGTACGTC. This translates into CASSEARGLYEQYV.

The gene calls are TRBV27 and TRBJ1-1, with D maybe TRBD1 (6 bases). CDR1 MNHEY and CDR2 SMNVEV come from the germline V gene (reference sequence). Trimming pared 6 bases from V and 4 bases from J, leaving 12 bases between. This CDR3 has 13 residues. The CDR3 nucleotides are TGTGCCAGCAGATTCGACAGGAGCACTGAAGCTTTCTTT. Amino acid sequence: CASRFDRSTEAFF.